The 23 T cell receptor beta chains below all came from one sample that was sequenced in a study of identical twins. Each CDR3 protein gets one entry after TCRdb re-called the 5' RACE reads with MiXCR. The sample lists 700,000 or so distinct CDR3 sequences; 8% to 9% were seen once. The same data also went into a second study, on yellow fever vaccine responses in identical twins.

The sequenced sample was PBMCs. The receptors derive from a woman between 18 and 30 years old in good health.

This clonotype was observed many times. The chain carries TRBV25-1 and TRBJ2-3, with 11 bases fitting TRBD2. J gave up 0 bases and V 1 base, and 3 bases lay outside the gene matches. The V gene's germline CDR1 is MGHDK and CDR2 SYGVNS. The length of the CDR3 is 17 residues. CDR3 coding DNA: TGTGCCAGCAGTGAATCGAGGACTAGCGGGAGCACAGATACGCAGTATTTT. This gives the protein CASSESRTSGSTDTQYF.

This chain connects TRBV6-2 or TRBV6-3 to TRBJ2-7; perhaps TRBD1 as D (6 bases). The CDR3 covers 17 residues. The germline CDR1 and CDR2 sequences are MNHEY and SVGEGT. Trimming removed 6 bases at V and 1 base at J, with 22 bases between. The chain's CDR3 is CASRSPLEGVESYEQYF. The DNA of the CDR3 is TGTGCCAGCAGATCACCTCTTGAGGGGGTCGAATCCTACGAGCAGTACTTC.

A few counts support this clonotype. V gene TRBV28 combines with J gene TRBJ2-7, with unresolved D. The V end lost 2 bases, the J end lost 1 base, and 21 bases lay between the germline ends. The CDR3 is made up of 18 amino acids. The germline gives CDR1 MDHEN, CDR2 SYDVKM. The CDR3 here is CASSLRHIWQYLSYEQYF. The CDR3 DNA is TGTGCCAGCAGTTTACGGCACATTTGGCAGTACCTGTCCTACGAGCAGTACTTC.

This clonotype was detected many times. The V and J genes are TRBV5-1 and TRBJ2-1; D is uncertain. This CDR3 has 11 amino acids. Germline-derived CDR1 and CDR2 are SGHRS and YFSETQ. Trimming removed 4 bases at V and 5 bases at J, with 4 bases between. CDR3 bases: TGCGCCAGCAGCCAACACAATGAGCAGTTCTTC. Its translation: CASSQHNEQFF.

The sample holds a few counts of this clonotype. The chain combines TRBV4-3 with TRBJ1-3, with D possibly TRBD1 on 6 matching bases. The V end was cut by 0 bases, the J end by 3 bases, with 9 bases between. Germline CDR1 reads LGHNA; CDR2 reads YSLEER. There are 15 residues in the CDR3. CDR3 bases: TGCGCCAGCAGCCAAGAGCAGGGGTTTGGAAACACCATATATTTT. This encodes CASSQEQGFGNTIYF.

This clonotype was observed a few times. V is TRBV12-3 or TRBV12-4 and J is TRBJ1-3; D is possibly TRBD1 (5 bases). There are 15 residues in the CDR3. The V and J ends lost 3 bases and 0 bases respectively, with 9 bases between them. The CDR3 loop reads CASSLWGVSGNTIYF. The CDR3 region has the DNA TGTGCCAGCAGTTTGTGGGGGGTCTCTGGAAACACCATATATTTT.

In this sample, this clonotype turned up a few times. The rearrangement uses TRBV5-1 and TRBJ2-7; 9 nucleotides agree with TRBD2. The trim removed 0 bases at V and 4 bases at J, leaving 5 bases unmatched. The CDR3 is 15 amino acids. Germline V CDR1 and CDR2: SGHRS, YFSETQ. The CDR3 DNA reads as TGCGCCAGCAGCTTGGCCGTAGCGGGAGATTACGAGCAGTACTTC. Translated, it gives CASSLAVAGDYEQYF.

The chain has TRBV20-1 and TRBJ2-5; 8 nucleotides match TRBD2. The ends lost 0 bases at V and 7 bases at J; junction bases unmatched: 22. The CDR3 spans 19 residues. From germline, CDR1 is DFQATT and CDR2 SNEGSKA (reference sequence). This CDR3 reads CSARDEREPIYVLRGTQYF. In DNA form, the CDR3 reads TGCAGTGCTAGAGATGAGCGGGAGCCCATTTATGTCCTCAGGGGGACCCAGTACTTC.

This clonotype has more than one count but fewer than ten. The chain has TRBV20-1 and TRBJ2-3, with D hard to call. Germline V gene sequence: CDR1 DFQATT, CDR2 SNEGSKA (reference sequence). This CDR3 region has 14 residues. The V end lost 5 bases, the J end lost 0 bases, and 12 bases lay between the germline ends. Written as DNA, the CDR3 is TGCAGTGCTCGCCGCAAACCTAGCACAGATACGCAGTATTTT. Translating it yields CSARRKPSTDTQYF.

The J gene is TRBJ2-7, the V gene TRBV3-1; D gene ambiguous. The V end lost 7 bases, the J end lost 2 bases, and 24 bases lay between the germline ends. CDR3 size: 17 residues. Germline CDR1 and CDR2: LGHDT and YNNKEL (reference sequence). The CDR3 bases are TGTGCCAGCACCAAGCAGGTCTCTGGGATCCCGGCCTACGAGCAGTACTTC. Translating it yields CASTKQVSGIPAYEQYF.

This clonotype came up many times. The V call is TRBV7-9, the J call TRBJ2-5; TRBD2 matches 9 bases. Germline V gene lookup returns CDR1 SEHNR and CDR2 FQNEAQ (reference sequence). V shed 8 bases and J 2 bases; nucleotides not matched to a gene: 12. The CDR3 is 16 residues long. The CDR3 DNA reads TGTGCCAGCTTCCCGGGACTAGCAGTCCCTCAAGAGACCCAGTACTTC. As protein: CASFPGLAVPQETQYF.

This clonotype was observed a handful of times. This rearrangement joins TRBV12-3 or TRBV12-4 to TRBJ2-7; 9 bases align to TRBD1. CDR3 length equals 16 residues. V shed 5 bases, J shed 5 bases, and the junction held 13 bases outside the gene matches. The CDR3 nucleotides are TGTGCCAGCAGTCCTCCTGCCGGGACAGGGTACGACGAGCAGTACTTC. Translated, it gives CASSPPAGTGYDEQYF.

This clonotype has at least ten counts. The CDR3 loop is CASSLVGTGDTEAFF. The DNA of the CDR3 is TGTGCCAGCAGCTTAGTAGGGACAGGGGACACTGAAGCTTTCTTT. The V call is TRBV7-9, the J call TRBJ1-1, with 10 bases that match TRBD1. The germline CDR1 and CDR2 sequences are SEHNR and FQNEAQ (reference sequence). V was clipped by 1 base and J by 3 bases; unmatched bases: 2. The CDR3 contains 15 residues.

This clonotype showed up just a few times. The J gene is TRBJ2-7, the V gene TRBV28; TRBD1 aligns across 8 bases. CDR3 length: 15 amino acids. Germline CDR1 MDHEN, CDR2 SYDVKM. The V gene end was trimmed by 8 bases and the J gene end by 2 bases; junction bases not matched to a gene: 11. The CDR3 region has the DNA TGTGCCAGCCGGGCAAACAGGGGGAAGCCCTACGAGCAGTACTTC. It specifies CASRANRGKPYEQYF.

This clonotype was seen only a few times. The junction and the germline gene differ at one end; a read error may be behind it. The V call is TRBV7-7, the J call TRBJ2-7, with D perhaps matching TRBD2 (6 bases). Looked up from germline, CDR1 is SSHAT and CDR2 is FNYEAQ (reference sequence). This CDR3 is 16 amino acids long. CDR3 residues: CASSRGPASVSYEQYF. Here the CDR3 DNA reads TGTGCTAGCAGCCGTGGGCCCGCTAGCGTCAGCTACGAGCAGTACTTC.

This sequence joins TRBV11-2 and TRBJ2-2, with TRBD2 matching over 8 bases. Looked up from germline, CDR1 is SGHAT and CDR2 is FQNNGV. V shed 4 bases, J shed 5 bases, and the junction held 12 bases outside the gene matches. CDR3 length: 17 amino acids. The CDR3: CASSWGLAGSRTGELFF. The CDR3, as DNA: TGTGCCAGCAGCTGGGGGTTAGCGGGAAGTAGAACCGGGGAGCTGTTTTTT.

V gene TRBV4-2 combines with J gene TRBJ2-1, with 8 bases aligning to TRBD2. Trimming cost V 5 bases and J 9 bases; bases outside gene matches: 15. This CDR3 is built from 16 residues. Germline V gene lookup returns CDR1 LGHNA and CDR2 YNFKEQ. CDR3 sequence reads: CASSSVSPGTRVEQFF. The CDR3 DNA is TGTGCCAGCAGCTCCGTGAGTCCCGGGACTAGGGTTGAGCAGTTCTTC.

The gene calls are TRBV28 and TRBJ2-3; 9 bases line up with TRBD2. The germline V gene encodes CDR1 MDHEN and CDR2 SYDVKM. V trimming: 4 bases; J trimming: 0 bases; junction bases outside the gene matches: 8. The CDR3 runs 17 residues. The DNA for the CDR3 is TGTGCCAGCAGTTCGAGCCGACTAGCGGTGAGCACAGATACGCAGTATTTT. Protein sequence: CASSSSRLAVSTDTQYF.

This clonotype was found a few times. The genes are TRBV25-1 and TRBJ2-5, with D possibly being TRBD2 (5 bases). Trimming removed 5 bases at V and 1 base at J, with 14 bases between. This CDR3 has 15 amino acids. CDR1 and CDR2 (germline): MGHDK, SYGVNS. The CDR3 spells CASSKVEGVQETQYF. DNA for the CDR3: TGTGCCAGCAGTAAGGTAGAGGGCGTCCAAGAGACCCAGTACTTC.

This clonotype was seen repeatedly, ten times or more. V usage is TRBV12-3 or TRBV12-4 and J usage is TRBJ2-2; D is possibly TRBD2 (5 bases). Trimming removed 7 bases at V and 1 base at J, with 10 bases between. This CDR3 is built from 14 residues. CDR3 residues: CASTPGKNTGELFF. CDR3 sequence (DNA): TGTGCCAGCACACCCGGGAAGAACACCGGGGAGCTGTTTTTT.

The J gene is TRBJ2-3, the V gene TRBV27; TRBD1 matches 7 bases. The CDR3 sequence is 14 residues long. V lost 5 bases to trimming and J lost 2 bases; unmatched junction nucleotides: 4. Germline CDR1 and CDR2: MNHEY and SMNVEV (reference sequence). The CDR3 bases are TGTGCCAGCAGTCCCGGGACAGACACAGATACGCAGTATTTT. Its protein is CASSPGTDTDTQYF.

This clonotype was detected only a few times. The V call is TRBV4-3, the J call TRBJ2-5; 13 bases align to TRBD2. The CDR3 totals 18 residues. Germline V gives CDR1 LGHNA, CDR2 YSLEER. The junction had 5 bases not matched to a gene; V was cut back by 0 bases and J by 1 base. CDR3 protein: CASSQDSLAGGPQETQYF. The CDR3 DNA is TGCGCCAGCAGCCAAGACTCACTAGCGGGAGGGCCCCAAGAGACCCAGTACTTC.

This clonotype was counted ten times or more. V gene TRBV12-3 or TRBV12-4 combines with J gene TRBJ2-5, with 7 bases matching TRBD1. Trimming took 5 bases from V and 1 from J; bases not matched to a gene: 4. CDR3 size: 14 residues. DNA for the CDR3: TGTGCCAGCAGTCGCTGGGACAGCCAAGAGACCCAGTACTTC. It yields the protein CASSRWDSQETQYF.